This T cell receptor beta chain derives from a study of blood T cell repertoires in COVID-19. Study information: Nucleic acid was either cDNA or gDNA, and it came from T cells, B-cell-depleted T cells, or PBMCs.

Sequenced by immunoSEQ multiplex PCR; TCRdb stores in-frame clones only, minus some. The sample carries 150,000 to 200,000 clones, more than 85% recorded once. Trimming removed 3 bases from V and 4 bases from J; junction bases left unmatched: 4. The germline V gene has CDR1 SGHRS and CDR2 YFSETQ. This CDR3 spans 15 amino acids. This sequence joins TRBV5-1 and TRBJ2-2, with 9 bases matching TRBD2. The sample consisted of peripheral blood. The sequence derives from a woman in her sixties with COVID-19, enrolled during active disease. The CDR3 DNA sequence: TGCGCCAGCAGCTGGACTAGCGCCGGCACCGGGGAGCTGTTTTTT. It encodes CASSWTSAGTGELFF.